These 26 T cell receptor beta chains share one sample of origin, sequenced in a study of blood T cell repertoires in COVID-19 (dated by TCRdb to the early 2020s). The library relied on the immunoSEQ multiplex PCR assay. The source is immuneACCESS, and TCRdb retained only in-frame sequences with V and J called. Part of the clones is not carried over; for the studies checked, unresolved V genes explain less than half of this, and the remainder is unexplained. The sample includes tens of thousands of clones, with less than 90% observed a single time. The top ten hold roughly a quarter of the sample. Sequencing was done on a sample of peripheral blood. These receptors were obtained from a human donor in a cohort sampled during active COVID-19.

V gene TRBV3-1 (or the pseudogene TRBV3-2) combines with J gene TRBJ2-5; 13 positions match TRBD2. The length of the CDR3 is 18 residues. Germline V gene lookup returns CDR1 LGHDT and CDR2 YNNKEL (reference sequence). The trim removed 0 bases at V and 2 bases at J, leaving 6 bases unmatched. The CDR3 loop reads CASSQDPGLAGTQETQYF. The CDR3 coding sequence is TGTGCCAGCAGCCAAGACCCGGGACTAGCGGGGACTCAAGAGACCCAGTACTTC.

The CDR3, as DNA: TGTGCCAGCAGTGACCGGGACAGGGAGGCTTACAACTATGGCTACACCTTC. Translated: CASSDRDREAYNYGYTF. The rearrangement links TRBV28 to TRBJ1-2; the match to TRBD1 covers 9 bases. The germline gives CDR1 MDHEN, CDR2 SYDVKM. V lost 5 bases and J lost 2; bases outside the gene matches: 12. The CDR3 length is 17 residues.

The V and J genes are TRBV7-3 and TRBJ2-5; D perhaps matches TRBD2 (6 bases). Germline V gene data show CDR1 as SGHTA and CDR2 as FQGTGA. This CDR3 region has 13 residues. V was pared by 4 bases and J by 3 bases, with 9 bases between. The CDR3 DNA reads as TGTGCCAGCAGCTCGGACTATAAAGAGACCCAGTACTTC. The encoded protein is CASSSDYKETQYF.

The rearrangement joins TRBV5-5 to TRBJ2-7; 8 bases fit TRBD2. The CDR3 covers 16 residues. V shed 0 bases and J 2 bases; nucleotides not matched to a gene: 7. Germline V gene sequence: CDR1 SGHKS, CDR2 YYEKEE (reference sequence). The CDR3 protein is CASSLGRAGGTYEQYF. CDR3 sequence (DNA): TGTGCCAGCAGCTTGGGAAGGGCGGGGGGCACCTACGAGCAGTACTTC.

The V call is TRBV7-8, the J call TRBJ2-1; maybe TRBD1 (5 bases). The CDR3 has 15 amino acids. CDR1 and CDR2 (germline): SGHVS, FQNEAQ. Trimming shortened V by 1 base and J by 3 bases, and 10 bases separated the two germline ends. This CDR3 is CASSLDYQGYNEQFF. The CDR3 coding sequence is TGTGCCAGCAGCTTAGATTACCAGGGCTACAATGAGCAGTTCTTC.

The chain combines TRBV7-3 with TRBJ2-3; a possible D gene is TRBD2 (5 bases). Trimming left V 4 bases short and J 2 bases short, with 13 bases between. The length of the CDR3 is 15 residues. Germline CDR1 is SGHTA and CDR2 is FQGTGA. In DNA, the CDR3 is TGTGCCAGCAGCTCGAACGGACTTTACACAGATACGCAGTATTTT. Protein: CASSSNGLYTDTQYF.

The chain has TRBV25-1 and TRBJ1-1, with unresolved D. The germline V and J ends were trimmed by 6 bases and 1 base, with 9 bases remaining between them. CDR3 length equals 13 residues. Germline V gives CDR1 MGHDK, CDR2 SYGVNS. The chain's CDR3 is CASRSRWNTEAFF. The CDR3 coding sequence is TGTGCCAGCAGATCGAGGTGGAACACTGAAGCTTTCTTT.

This chain links TRBV14 with TRBJ2-7; perhaps TRBD1 as D (7 bases). With 3 bases removed from V and 7 bases from J, the gap between germline ends came to 16 bases. Germline CDR1 and CDR2: SGHDN and FVKESK. The CDR3 is made up of 14 amino acids. The CDR3 here is CASSHDREAGEQYF. CDR3 nucleotide sequence: TGTGCCAGCAGCCACGACAGGGAGGCGGGGGAGCAGTACTTC.

V is TRBV4-1 and J is TRBJ1-1, with no clear D. The CDR3 is made up of 13 amino acids. Germline assignment: CDR1 MGHRA and CDR2 YSYEKL. V was trimmed by 1 base and J by 3 bases, leaving 6 bases between them. CDR3 loop: CASSQGRDTEAFF. CDR3 bases: TGCGCCAGCAGCCAAGGGCGGGACACTGAAGCTTTCTTT.

The V call is TRBV18, the J call TRBJ1-1; D gene uncertain. The CDR3 sequence is 13 residues long. The V end lost 4 bases, the J end lost 3 bases, and 9 bases lay between the germline ends. Germline V gene data show CDR1 as KGHSH and CDR2 as LQKENI. In nucleotides, the CDR3 is TGTGCCAGCTCACTCAGATTGGACACTGAAGCTTTCTTT. This gives the protein CASSLRLDTEAFF.

This clone has more than one count but fewer than ten. The V and J genes are TRBV6-5 and TRBJ1-6, with TRBD1 identical over 7 bases. The CDR3 has 15 residues. The V segment lost 5 bases and the J segment 6 bases; nucleotides outside the gene matches: 7. Germline V lookup: CDR1 MNHEY, CDR2 SVGAGI. The CDR3 sequence is CASSHGQARNSPLHF. Written as DNA, the CDR3 is TGTGCCAGCAGTCACGGACAGGCCCGTAATTCACCCCTCCACTTT.

As regards this clone: Different DNA sequences within this sample yield the same CDR3. J is TRBJ2-2 and V is TRBV29-1; 9 bases match TRBD1. V lost 6 bases, J lost 7 bases, and 3 bases stayed unmatched. The length of the CDR3 is 12 residues. Germline V lookup: CDR1 SQVTM, CDR2 ANQGSEA. CDR3 DNA sequence: TGCAGCGTAACAGGGGGCGGCGGGGAGCTGTTTTTT. Amino acids: CSVTGGGGELFF.

In its sample, this clone is medium-sized. The chain is built from TRBV6-5 and TRBJ1-2; 9 nucleotides line up with TRBD1. This CDR3 contains 15 residues. V shed 5 bases, J shed 7 bases, and the junction held 11 bases outside the gene matches. From germline, CDR1 is MNHEY and CDR2 SVGAGI. Here the CDR3 DNA reads TGTGCCAGCAGTACCAGGACAGGGGTGGTAGGTGGCTACACCTTC. Residues: CASSTRTGVVGGYTF.

The chain carries TRBV9 and TRBJ1-2; D may be TRBD1 (6 bases). CDR1 and CDR2 from the germline V gene are SGDLS and YYNGEE. The CDR3 sequence is 14 residues long. V lost 0 bases to trimming and J lost 3 bases, with 9 bases between them. The CDR3 DNA follows: TGTGCCAGCAGCGTAGGAGGGGGAGACTATGGCTACACCTTC. It specifies CASSVGGGDYGYTF.

The chain carries TRBV4-3 and TRBJ1-1; D is unresolved. The V and J ends lost 0 bases and 4 bases respectively, with 18 bases between them. Germline CDR1 and CDR2: LGHNA and YSLEER. The CDR3 has 17 amino acids. CDR3 residues: CASSQELAQNSGTEAFF. The CDR3 DNA is TGCGCCAGCAGCCAAGAACTGGCGCAAAACTCGGGCACTGAAGCTTTCTTT.

In DNA form, the CDR3 reads TGTGCCACCAGTGATACTAGCGGGGGGGCTATCTATGAGCAGTTCTTC. It specifies CATSDTSGGAIYEQFF. This chain uses TRBV24-1 with TRBJ2-1, with TRBD2 identical over 13 bases. V gave up 3 bases and J gave up 8 bases; unmatched junction bases: 6. The germline CDR1 and CDR2 sequences are KGHDR and SFDVKD. The CDR3 contains 16 residues.

V gene TRBV5-6 combines with J gene TRBJ1-2; D is possibly TRBD1 (6 bases). CDR1 is SGHDT and CDR2 is YYEEEE in the germline V gene. Trimming cost V 3 bases and J 6 bases, with 15 bases left between them. The CDR3 consists of 14 residues. The CDR3 region has the DNA TGTGCCAGCAGCTATCCCACAGGGCGAAATGGCTACACCTTC. It translates to CASSYPTGRNGYTF.

The chain links TRBV4-1 to TRBJ1-6; 9 nucleotides match TRBD1. This CDR3 is built from 14 residues. Per germline, CDR1 MGHRA and CDR2 YSYEKL. The V segment lost 2 bases and the J segment 10 bases; nucleotides outside the gene matches: 3. The CDR3: CASSQRQGGSPLHF. The CDR3 DNA sequence: TGCGCCAGCAGCCAAAGACAGGGGGGCTCACCCCTCCACTTT.

The V call is TRBV21-1, the J call TRBJ2-2; the D segment call TRBD2 is taken from the table without a DNA check. TRBV21-1 constitutes a pseudogene. CDR3 size: 15 residues. The CDR3 here is CASAFSGGRTGELFF. The CDR3 DNA is TGTGCCAGCGCTTTTAGCGGGGGAAGAACCGGGGAGCTGTTTTTT.

The V and J genes are TRBV19 and TRBJ2-7; 7 bases fit TRBD2. Germline V gene data show CDR1 as LNHDA and CDR2 as SQIVND (reference sequence). This CDR3 has 15 residues. Trimming at V came to 1 base and at J to 1 base, leaving 4 bases not matched to a gene. In DNA, the CDR3 is TGTGCCAGTAGTATAGGGGGAGGGTCATCCTACGAGCAGTACTTC. It yields the protein CASSIGGGSSYEQYF.

This clone was counted only a few times. The rearrangement joins TRBV6-4 to TRBJ2-1, with D possibly matching TRBD2 (6 bases). Germline assignment: CDR1 MRHNA and CDR2 SNTAGT. The CDR3 consists of 14 residues. Trimming took off 5 bases at V and 5 bases at J, with 13 bases between the two ends. Here the CDR3 reads CASSSTGSHNEQFF. The CDR3 DNA is TGTGCCAGCAGTAGTACCGGGAGCCACAATGAGCAGTTCTTC.

V and J are TRBV19 and TRBJ1-1, with D possibly being TRBD1 (5 bases). CDR1 LNHDA and CDR2 SQIVND come from the germline V gene (reference sequence). The CDR3 totals 14 residues. Trimming removed 5 bases at V and 5 bases at J, with 15 bases between. CDR3: CASSPQGEATEAFF. CDR3 DNA: TGTGCCAGTAGTCCCCAAGGGGAAGCGACTGAAGCTTTCTTT.

The rearrangement joins TRBV19 to TRBJ1-6; D is undetermined. The ends were cut back, 1 base at V and 9 bases at J, with 13 bases in the middle. Germline V gene lookup returns CDR1 LNHDA and CDR2 SQIVND (reference sequence). CDR3 length equals 15 residues. CDR3 in amino acids: CASSIAERGSSPLHF. DNA for the CDR3: TGTGCCAGTAGTATAGCGGAGAGAGGAAGTTCACCCCTCCACTTT.

The V and J genes are TRBV20-1 and TRBJ2-7, with D perhaps matching TRBD1 (5 bases). V was pared by 5 bases and J by 7 bases, with 9 bases between. Looked up from germline, CDR1 is DFQATT and CDR2 is SNEGSKA (reference sequence). The CDR3 consists of 10 residues. The CDR3: CSALRQEQYF. CDR3 in DNA: TGCAGTGCTCTACGACAGGAGCAGTACTTC.

This chain connects TRBV30 to TRBJ1-2; 8 bases are a match to TRBD1. Germline V gene lookup returns CDR1 GTSNPN and CDR2 SVGIG (reference sequence). The CDR3 consists of 14 residues. Trimming removed 4 bases from V and 1 base from J; junction bases left unmatched: 5. CDR3: CAWTLDRVNYGYTF. The CDR3 coding sequence is TGTGCCTGGACCCTGGACAGGGTTAACTATGGCTACACCTTC.

The chain uses TRBV5-1 and TRBJ2-2, with D possibly TRBD2 on 6 matching bases. The CDR3 covers 15 residues. Looked up from germline, CDR1 is SGHRS and CDR2 is YFSETQ. V was pared by 4 bases and J by 6 bases, with 16 bases between. For the CDR3, the DNA is TGCGCCAGCAGCCACCGGAGGGGTCTCCCCGGGGAGCTGTTTTTT. Its protein product is CASSHRRGLPGELFF.